This T cell receptor (beta chain) was obtained from a study of T-cell reconstitution after alpha-beta-depleted transplantation in children. The library targeted TCRbeta and was prepared with unique molecular identifiers. From the PCR reads, TCRdb called clonotypes with MiXCR, one entry per CDR3 protein. The sample records 450,000 to 600,000 distinct CDR3 sequences, around 17% being singletons. The CDR3 is 19 amino acids. The V gene end was trimmed by 3 bases and the J gene end by 2 bases; junction bases not matched to a gene: 12. Germline V gene lookup returns CDR1 SGHRS and CDR2 YFSETQ. This rearrangement joins TRBV5-1 to TRBJ2-5, with 14 bases that match TRBD2. The receptor comes from a human donor who donated a stem cell graft to a child with acute lymphoblastic leukemia. The source material was PBMCs from the stem cell graft donor, sampled from the stem cell graft. The CDR3 loop reads CASSSPGTSGSYVQETQYF. In nucleotides, the CDR3 is TGCGCCAGCAGCTCCCCAGGGACTAGCGGGAGTTACGTTCAAGAGACCCAGTACTTC.